This T cell receptor beta chain stems from a study of regulatory T cells in long-lasting Graves disease. This CDR3 has 12 residues. V gave up 2 bases and J gave up 1 base, with 2 bases separating them. CDR1 is SNHLY and CDR2 is FYNNEI in the germline V gene. In building TCR beta libraries, iRepertoire HTBI primers were used together with Arm-PCR of CDR3 regions. TCRdb processed the multiplex PCR reads anew with MiXCR; each CDR3 protein has one entry. In the table there are hundreds of thousands of distinct CDR3 sequences, roughly 15% of which are singletons. This clonotype was observed at least ten times. This sample's time point: newly diagnosed GD, antithyroid drugs for less than 3 months. RNA from PBMCs was the source of the TCR library. The sample was also reused in another study, on T cells in Graves' hyperthyroidism and ophthalmopathy. From that report: Diagnosing involved the use of clinical symptoms, serum thyroxine and TRAb, thyroid ultrasound and orbital computed tomography. TCR CDR3 regions were first amplified by RT-PCR with HTBI primers.

The chain combines TRBV2 with TRBJ1-1; D is unclear. The source was peripheral blood mononuclear cells (PBMCs), collected at new diagnosis, from a patient treated with antithyroid drugs. This clonotype originated in a woman younger than 45 with Graves disease. The CDR3 region has the DNA TGTGCCAGCAGTGAAACGAACACTGAAGCTTTCTTT. Translating it yields CASSETNTEAFF.